This T cell receptor (beta chain) emerged from a study of blood T cell repertoires in COVID-19. Whole-study context: Donors in the United States, Italy and Spain gave samples during acute or convalescent COVID-19. Nucleic acid was either cDNA or gDNA, and it came from T cells, B-cell-depleted T cells, or PBMCs.

CDR1 and CDR2 from the germline V gene are SGHTA and FQGNSA. The CDR3 has 15 amino acids. V was clipped by 5 bases and J by 3 bases; unmatched bases: 7. How the authors handled the data: Estimation of nucleated cell counts was performed using reference gene primer amplification. Here immunoSEQ multiplex PCR was the method, and the copy in TCRdb shows in-frame clones only, minus some. Clone size and V and J calls were adopted from that table, with D and trimming inferred from the DNA. Of 200,000 or so clones in the sample, 65% to 85% were seen once. The chain recombines TRBV7-2 with TRBJ2-3; TRBD1 aligns across 8 bases. The receptor comes from a man between 60 and 75 years old with active or convalescent COVID-19. Sequenced sample: peripheral blood. Here the CDR3 DNA reads TGTGCCAGCAGCCGTGACAGGGGAAAAACAGATACGCAGTATTTT. Residues: CASSRDRGKTDTQYF.